The 12 T cell receptor beta chains below come from one sample, sequenced in a study of cytomegalovirus exposure and HLA in healthy donors. Primers for the PCR totalled 60 Vbeta and 13 Jbeta. Profiled with immunoSEQ multiplex PCR; TCRdb holds only in-frame clones, not every one. Among about 180,000 clones listed, about three quarters were seen once. Sequencing was carried out using PBMCs. These receptors all come from a woman aged 55-69 years in good health and CMV-seropositive.

The V gene is TRBV5-1, the J gene TRBJ1-3; tentative D call: TRBD1 (5 bases). With 2 bases removed from V and 0 bases from J, the gap between germline ends came to 12 bases. This CDR3 comprises 16 residues. Germline CDR1 and CDR2: SGHRS and YFSETQ. In nucleotides, the CDR3 is TGCGCCAGCAGCTTATCAGGGTTCGACTCTGGAAACACCATATATTTT. Translating gives CASSLSGFDSGNTIYF.

This sequence joins TRBV19 and TRBJ1-1; no clear D gene. From germline, CDR1 is LNHDA and CDR2 SQIVND (reference sequence). V lost 5 bases and J 2 bases, leaving 9 bases between the germline ends. The CDR3 contains 13 residues. The CDR3 is CASSYISNTEAFF. DNA for the CDR3: TGTGCCAGTAGTTACATTTCTAACACTGAAGCTTTCTTT.

This clone was seen only once. The chain carries TRBV30 and TRBJ2-5; TRBD2 is a possible D gene (5 bases). V was shortened by 2 bases and J by 7 bases, with 14 bases between the two germline ends. Germline values: CDR1 GTSNPN, CDR2 SVGIG (reference sequence). This CDR3 is 13 amino acids long. CDR3 coding DNA: TGTGCCTGGAGTACCGGGAACGGAAGGACCCAGTACTTC. This gives the protein CAWSTGNGRTQYF.

CDR3 DNA sequence: TGTGCCAGCAGTCGAGGGACAGGGGGAAGTTACGGCACTGAAGCTTTCTTT. This translates into CASSRGTGGSYGTEAFF. The chain links TRBV27 to TRBJ1-1, with 11 nucleotides matching TRBD1. With V trimmed by 5 bases and J by 4 bases, 12 bases remained unmatched. Germline CDR1 reads MNHEY; CDR2 reads SMNVEV (reference sequence). The CDR3 consists of 17 residues.

The chain combines TRBV15 with TRBJ1-2; D may be TRBD1 (6 bases). Germline values: CDR1 LNHNV, CDR2 YYDKDF (reference sequence). The CDR3 consists of 13 residues. V lost 5 bases, J lost 8 bases, and 15 bases lay in between. CDR3 in amino acids: CATSGNRVGGYTF. CDR3 in DNA: TGTGCCACCAGCGGAAACAGGGTCGGCGGCTACACCTTC.

The CDR3 reads CASSLRGGYYEQYF. Here the CDR3 DNA reads TGCGCCAGCAGCTTGAGGGGGGGGTACTACGAGCAGTACTTC. The chain combines TRBV5-1 with TRBJ2-7; a weak D match, TRBD2 (7 bases). V lost 1 base and J lost 3, with 11 bases in between. Germline lookup yields CDR1 SGHRS and CDR2 YFSETQ. The CDR3 contains 14 residues.

As regards this clone: The junction departs from the called germline gene at one end, perhaps through a read error. The chain is built from TRBV28 and TRBJ2-4, with 7 bases that match TRBD1. CDR1 MDHEN and CDR2 SYDVKM come from the germline V gene. This CDR3 has 16 residues. The CDR3 is CASSLGDRATKNSQYF. The CDR3 DNA reads as TGTGCCAGCAGTTTAGGTGACAGGGCCACCAAAAACAGTCAGTACTTC.

This chain joins TRBV28 and TRBJ1-2; D not resolved. The CDR3 is made up of 15 amino acids. The germline CDR1 and CDR2 sequences are MDHEN and SYDVKM. V dropped 2 bases and J dropped 4 bases, with 14 bases sitting between them. CDR3 residues: CASSLGPGFSYGYTF. The CDR3 nucleotides are TGTGCCAGCAGTTTAGGCCCAGGTTTTTCCTATGGCTACACCTTC.

V is TRBV9 and J is TRBJ1-1; 8 positions match TRBD1. Per the germline V gene, CDR1 is SGDLS and CDR2 is YYNGEE. The V gene end was trimmed by 0 bases and the J gene end by 3 bases; junction bases not matched to a gene: 4. The CDR3 totals 15 residues. CDR3 DNA: TGTGCCAGCAGCGTAGCAGGGGGCGGATACACTGAAGCTTTCTTT. Its protein product is CASSVAGGGYTEAFF. Full variable domain (outside the CDR3, taken from reference TRBV9 and TRBJ1-1): DSGVTQTPKHLITATGQRVTLRCSPRSGDLSVYWYQQSLDQGLQFLIQYYNGEERAKGNILERFSAQQFPDLHSELNLSSLELGDSALYFCASSVAGGGYTEAFFGQGTRLTVV.

V and J are TRBV28 and TRBJ2-7; D is possibly TRBD2 (6 bases). Germline V CDR1 and CDR2: MDHEN, SYDVKM. Trimming pared 7 bases from V and 7 bases from J, leaving 20 bases between. The CDR3 extends over 14 amino acids. DNA for the CDR3: TGTGCCAGCACCAATGTCGGGGGTTTCGGGGAGCAGTACTTC. Its translation: CASTNVGGFGEQYF.

This sequence joins TRBV6-5 and TRBJ1-2; D remains unclear. The length of the CDR3 is 14 residues. The germline V and J ends were trimmed by 2 bases and 4 bases, with 11 bases remaining between them. CDR1 is MNHEY and CDR2 is SVGAGI in the germline V gene. The CDR3 DNA sequence: TGTGCCAGCAGTTACGACGAAGCGTTCTATGGCTACACCTTC. Its protein is CASSYDEAFYGYTF.

This clone occurred once. This chain links TRBV29-1 with TRBJ2-5, with D tentatively TRBD2 (6 bases). Germline loops: CDR1 SQVTM, CDR2 ANQGSEA. CDR3 size: 11 residues. The ends were cut back, 7 bases at V and 2 bases at J, with 8 bases in the middle. The CDR3 region has the DNA TGCAGCGGGCGGGGACAAGAGACCCAGTACTTC. Amino acid sequence: CSGRGQETQYF.